This T cell receptor beta chain was captured in a study of blood T cells in healthy people across ages. Whole-study findings and limits: When set beside aged donors, long-lived donors presented more naive CD4+ cells and higher diversity. Donor CMV infection status was unknown, possibly confounding age-related changes in expanded clonotypes.

This clonotype was found a few times. Its antigen remains unidentified. Healthy Caucasians from Russia aged roughly 6 to 95 served as donors. The germline CDR1 and CDR2 sequences are MDHEN and SYDVKM. This CDR3 is 16 amino acids long. A second PCR of 7 to 11 cycles used a sample-barcoded 5' primer and a J-beta primer mix. TCRdb re-analysed the 5' RACE reads in MiXCR, keeping a single row per CDR3 protein. Of some 900,000 distinct CDR3 sequences in the sample, 29% were seen once. This TCR came from a woman older than 75 in good health. The chain joins TRBV28 to TRBJ2-5; no definite D call. The assigned J gene may be wrong: the sequence end matches TRBJ2-7 better. The material sequenced was blood. The CDR3 here is CASSPPGSSLSYEQYF. The CDR3 coding sequence is TGTGCCAGCAGTCCCCCCGGGTCTTCCCTTTCATACGAGCAGTACTTC.